The 16 T cell receptor beta chains below were found in one sample sequenced in a study of post-analysis software for immune sequencing data. Findings and limits, study-wide: The five TRBV segments detected at higher frequency in patients than in controls included TRBV5-6, TRBV5-1 and TRBV20-1.

No cognate antigen is known for these TCRs. Unique molecular identifiers featured in each of the TCR beta cDNA libraries. TCRdb ran MiXCR on the PCR reads and lists one entry per CDR3 protein. The sample shows around 770,000 distinct CDR3 sequences, 46% of them seen only once. Sequencing used blood. These receptor sequences come from a girl under 18 with multiple sclerosis.

As regards this clonotype: The junction and the germline gene differ at one end; a read error may be behind it. J is TRBJ2-1 and V is TRBV7-7; 8 nucleotides line up with TRBD2. There are 15 residues in the CDR3. Germline CDR1 is SSHAT and CDR2 is FNYEAQ (reference sequence). CDR3 in amino acids: CASSPRGGGGNEQFF. CDR3 DNA sequence: TGTGCTAGCAGCCCCCGGGGGGGCGGGGGCAATGAGCAGTTCTTC. The full variable domain, completed using reference TRBV7-7 and TRBJ2-1, is GAGVSQSPRYKVTKRGQDVTLRCDPISSHATLYWYQQALGQGPEFLTYFNYEAQPDKSGLPSDRFSAERPEGSISTLTIQRTEQRDSAMYRCASSPRGGGGNEQFFGPGTRLTVL.

The V gene is TRBV4-3, the J gene TRBJ2-3; D is undetermined. V gave up 3 bases and J gave up 0 bases, with 7 bases separating them. The CDR3 is 14 amino acids. Germline V gives CDR1 LGHNA, CDR2 YSLEER. The CDR3 reads CASSHPGSTDTQYF. CDR3 DNA sequence: TGCGCCAGCAGCCATCCAGGAAGCACAGATACGCAGTATTTT.

The chain couples TRBV6-2 or TRBV6-3 to TRBJ2-5; 7 bases line up with TRBD1. Germline CDR1 is MNHEY and CDR2 is SVGEGT. V dropped 4 bases and J dropped 5; count of bases not matched to a gene: 13. The CDR3 runs to 16 residues. Here the CDR3 reads CASSLLRDSPRETQYF. CDR3 bases: TGTGCCAGCAGTTTACTCCGGGACAGTCCCAGGGAGACCCAGTACTTC.

The table lists this clonotype with a few counts. The J gene is TRBJ1-4, the V gene TRBV20-1; D gene unclear. The V end lost 0 bases, the J end lost 6 bases, and 17 bases lay between the germline ends. Per germline, CDR1 DFQATT and CDR2 SNEGSKA (reference sequence). The length of the CDR3 is 16 residues. The DNA of the CDR3 is TGCAGTGCTAGAGATGGCGGACGGAAAGAGGATGAAAAACTGTTTTTT. Encoded protein: CSARDGGRKEDEKLFF.

The chain is built from TRBV5-6 and TRBJ2-7, with TRBD1 matching 7 bases. Germline V lookup: CDR1 SGHDT, CDR2 YYEEEE. Losses at the gene ends were 5 bases for V and 0 bases for J; bases not matched to a gene: 8. The CDR3 has 15 amino acids. In DNA form, the CDR3 reads TGTGCCAGCAGGTTAAGGGGGCTTGGCTCCTACGAGCAGTACTTC. Its protein product is CASRLRGLGSYEQYF.

CDR3 coding DNA: TGTGCCAGCAGTTACTTGGGACCGTCAGGGACCCAGTACTTC. This gives the protein CASSYLGPSGTQYF. The chain links TRBV6-5 to TRBJ2-7; D possibly matches TRBD1 or TRBD2 (5 bases each). TRBJ2-5 matches the DNA end more closely, so the J call is doubtful. CDR3 length: 14 residues. The germline CDR1 and CDR2 sequences are MNHEY and SVGAGI.

The rearrangement joins TRBV29-1 to TRBJ2-1; 14 nucleotides agree with TRBD2. With V trimmed by 7 bases and J by 7 bases, 12 bases remained unmatched. Germline V CDR1 and CDR2: SQVTM, ANQGSEA. This CDR3 comprises 16 residues. The CDR3 nucleotides read TGCAGCGCAGATCCGGGACTAGCGGGAGTTGAGAATGAGCAGTTCTTC. Its protein is CSADPGLAGVENEQFF.

The chain is built from TRBV10-3 and TRBJ2-7; TRBD2 aligns across 7 bases. V gave up 5 bases and J gave up 0 bases; unmatched junction bases: 1. CDR3 length equals 13 residues. Germline CDR1 and CDR2: ENHRY and SYGVKD. The CDR3 region is CAISSGASYEQYF. CDR3 nucleotides: TGTGCCATCAGTAGCGGGGCCTCCTACGAGCAGTACTTC.

In this sample, this clonotype turned up many times. The chain couples TRBV6-1 to TRBJ2-7; 10 bases agree with TRBD2. The CDR3 is 14 residues long. Trimming took 4 bases from V and 2 from J; bases not matched to a gene: 2. CDR1 and CDR2 (germline): MNHNS, SASEGT. Written as DNA, the CDR3 is TGTGCCAGCAGTGGGACTAGCGGACCCTACGAGCAGTACTTC. This sequence encodes CASSGTSGPYEQYF.

In its sample, this clonotype was seen many times. The rearrangement joins TRBV9 to TRBJ2-7; 9 nucleotides line up with TRBD1. Germline V gives CDR1 SGDLS, CDR2 YYNGEE. This CDR3 region has 15 residues. V lost 4 bases to trimming and J lost 3 bases; unmatched junction nucleotides: 8. The CDR3: CASSLRTGESYEQYF. CDR3 coding DNA: TGTGCCAGCAGCCTCCGGACAGGGGAGAGCTACGAGCAGTACTTC.

The chain joins TRBV10-3 to TRBJ1-1; D possibly corresponds to TRBD1 (5 bases). Germline CDR1 and CDR2: ENHRY and SYGVKD. The CDR3 runs to 12 residues. Trimming pared 3 bases from V and 4 bases from J, leaving 6 bases between. The CDR3 is CAISDQGTEAFF. In DNA form, the CDR3 reads TGTGCCATCAGTGACCAGGGCACTGAAGCTTTCTTT.

This clonotype has a handful of counts. The V and J genes are TRBV3-1 and TRBJ2-1; 12 bases align to TRBD2. V gave up 5 bases and J gave up 6 bases; unmatched junction bases: 17. Germline V gives CDR1 LGHDT, CDR2 YNNKEL (reference sequence). The CDR3 runs 19 residues. As DNA, the CDR3 is TGTGCCAGCAGCGTCAGACTAGCGGGAGTTTTCCCGACCGGCAATGAGCAGTTCTTC. It specifies CASSVRLAGVFPTGNEQFF.

The genes are TRBV7-9 and TRBJ2-7; no clear D gene. The germline V gene has CDR1 SEHNR and CDR2 FQNEAQ (reference sequence). V gave up 5 bases and J gave up 0 bases, with 11 bases separating them. The CDR3 length is 14 residues. CDR3 region: CASSTPPRSYEQYF. The CDR3 DNA reads as TGTGCCAGCAGCACCCCACCCCGCTCCTACGAGCAGTACTTC. Using reference TRBV7-9 and TRBJ2-7 for the parts outside the CDR3, the full variable domain is DTGVSQNPRHKITKRGQNVTFRCDPISEHNRLYWYRQTLGQGPEFLTYFQNEAQLEKSRLLSDRFSAERPKGSFSTLEIQRTEQGDSAMYLCASSTPPRSYEQYFGPGTRLTVT.

The rearrangement links TRBV6-1 to TRBJ2-3, with a tentative D call TRBD2 (6 bases). With 7 bases removed from V and 0 bases from J, the gap between germline ends came to 23 bases. The CDR3 has 18 residues. Germline values: CDR1 MNHNS, CDR2 SASEGT. This chain's CDR3 is CASMGRAGIEGSTDTQYF. CDR3 in DNA: TGTGCCAGCATGGGCCGGGCGGGAATAGAGGGTAGCACAGATACGCAGTATTTT.

The table lists this clonotype with a few counts. The chain carries TRBV6-5 and TRBJ2-7; D is unresolved. The CDR3 covers 13 residues. Germline loops: CDR1 MNHEY, CDR2 SVGAGI. Trimming left V 4 bases short and J 2 bases short, with 9 bases between. The CDR3 DNA sequence: TGTGCCAGCAGTTCCTACCCGACCTACGAGCAGTACTTC. This translates into CASSSYPTYEQYF.

This clonotype was recorded a few times. The rearrangement joins TRBV4-1 to TRBJ2-1; TRBD2 aligns across 10 bases. This CDR3 has 15 residues. Germline lookup yields CDR1 MGHRA and CDR2 YSYEKL. V dropped 2 bases and J dropped 4; count of bases not matched to a gene: 2. Written as DNA, the CDR3 is TGCGCCAGCAGCCAAACTAGCGGGAATTACAATGAGCAGTTCTTC. It encodes CASSQTSGNYNEQFF.